The clone carrying this T cell receptor beta chain appeared a few times. Antigen specificity is unknown. The sample originates from a study of human T cells and chemical hapten exposure. Study-wide results and caveats: The formation of large CDR3 similarity clusters by expanded TCRs significantly exceeded that of controls.

Germline values: CDR1 KGHSH, CDR2 LQKENI. CDR3 size: 12 residues. V shed 3 bases and J shed 3 bases, with 5 bases lying between them. Time point meaning: patch test 1, 2 weeks after DPC sensitization. Treatment defined: therapeutic diphenylcyclopropenone sensitization with weekly scalp DPC. The starting material, unfractionated whole blood, was used for total RNA extraction. TCRdb reprocessed the RACE reads with MiXCR, giving one entry per CDR3 protein. The table has fewer than 50,000 distinct CDR3 sequences, 4% seen once. The chain has TRBV18 and TRBJ2-5, with D unclear. The input for sequencing was whole blood, taken in connection with sensitization to the hapten diphenylcyclopropenone (DPC). This clonotype was sampled from a man aged 50 to 59 with alopecia areata. Some clones in this sample may be carry-over from other donors' samples. The CDR3 sequence: CASSPSEETQYF. The CDR3 DNA follows: TGTGCCAGCTCACCTTCAGAAGAGACCCAGTACTTC.